The source of this T cell receptor beta chain is a study of cytomegalovirus exposure and HLA in healthy donors. Notes on the study in general: The authors assumed roughly uniform sequencing depth across donors for presence/absence analyses. A missense DCLRE1C variant was associated with V- and J-gene trimming of TCR beta chains in a later analysis, and an independent cohort replicated the association. With further analysis later on, most CMV-associated TCR beta chains appeared HLA-restricted. A later analysis reported that several of the most significant clusters appeared to be linked to common viral pathogens, among them Epstein-Barr virus.

Note on this clone: The antigen remains unidentified.

Looked up from germline, CDR1 is SGHRS and CDR2 is YFSETQ. V lost 0 bases, J lost 3 bases, and 6 bases lay in between. The CDR3 runs to 13 residues. PCR was performed using 60 Vbeta and 13 Jbeta primers. The assay was immunoSEQ multiplex PCR, and TCRdb's table has in-frame clones only and misses some. Counted here are some 180,000 clones, roughly 76% occurring once; the ten biggest clones make up about 2.2%. The chain uses TRBV5-1 and TRBJ1-1; no firm D call. This clonotype was obtained from a male donor in good health and CMV-seronegative. The source material was PBMCs. CDR3 coding DNA: TGCGCCAGCAGCTTGGACGGTTACACTGAAGCTTTCTTT. Translating gives CASSLDGYTEAFF.